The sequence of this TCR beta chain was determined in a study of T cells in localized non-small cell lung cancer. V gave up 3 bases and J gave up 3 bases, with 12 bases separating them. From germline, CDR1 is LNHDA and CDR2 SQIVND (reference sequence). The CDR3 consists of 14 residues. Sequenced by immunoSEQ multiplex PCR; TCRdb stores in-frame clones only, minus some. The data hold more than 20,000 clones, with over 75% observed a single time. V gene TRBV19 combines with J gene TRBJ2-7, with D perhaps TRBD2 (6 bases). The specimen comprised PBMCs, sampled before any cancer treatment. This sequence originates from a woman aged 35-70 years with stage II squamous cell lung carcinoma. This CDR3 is CASSITGVSYEQYF. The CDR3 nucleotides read TGTGCCAGTAGTATTACGGGAGTCAGCTACGAGCAGTACTTC. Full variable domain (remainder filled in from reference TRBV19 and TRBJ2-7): DGGITQSPKYLFRKEGQNVTLSCEQNLNHDAMYWYRQDPGQGLRLIYYSQIVNDFQKGDIAEGYSVSREKKESFPLTVTSAQKNPTAFYLCASSITGVSYEQYFGPGTRLTVT.